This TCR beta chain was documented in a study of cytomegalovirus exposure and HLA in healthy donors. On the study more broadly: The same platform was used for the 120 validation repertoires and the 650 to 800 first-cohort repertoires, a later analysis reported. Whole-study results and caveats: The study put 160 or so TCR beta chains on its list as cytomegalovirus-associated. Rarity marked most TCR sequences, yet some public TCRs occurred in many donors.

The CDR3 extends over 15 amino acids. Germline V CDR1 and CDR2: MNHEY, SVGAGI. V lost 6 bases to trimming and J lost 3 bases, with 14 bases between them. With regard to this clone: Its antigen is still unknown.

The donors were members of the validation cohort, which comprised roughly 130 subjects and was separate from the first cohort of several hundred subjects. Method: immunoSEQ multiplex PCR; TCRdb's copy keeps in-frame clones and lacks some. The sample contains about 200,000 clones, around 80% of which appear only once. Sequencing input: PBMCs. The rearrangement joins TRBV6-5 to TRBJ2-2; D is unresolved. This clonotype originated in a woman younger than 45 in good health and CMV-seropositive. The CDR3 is CASRTRILDTGELFF. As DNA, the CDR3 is TGTGCCAGCAGAACGAGAATCCTTGACACCGGGGAGCTGTTTTTT.